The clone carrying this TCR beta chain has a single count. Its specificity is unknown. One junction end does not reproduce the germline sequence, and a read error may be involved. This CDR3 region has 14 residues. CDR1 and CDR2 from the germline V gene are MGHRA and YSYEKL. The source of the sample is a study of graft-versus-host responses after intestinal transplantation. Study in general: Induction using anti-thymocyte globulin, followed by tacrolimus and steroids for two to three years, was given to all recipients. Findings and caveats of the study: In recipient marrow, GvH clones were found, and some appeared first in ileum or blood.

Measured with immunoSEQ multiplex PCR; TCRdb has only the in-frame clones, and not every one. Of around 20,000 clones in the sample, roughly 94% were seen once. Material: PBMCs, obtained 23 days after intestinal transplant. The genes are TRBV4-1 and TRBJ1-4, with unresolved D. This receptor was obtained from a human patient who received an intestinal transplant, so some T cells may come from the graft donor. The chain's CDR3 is CASSQDRRAEKLFF. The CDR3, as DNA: TGTGCCAGCAGCCAAGATCGGCGCGCTGAAAAACTGTTTTTT.